The subject of this entry is one T cell receptor (beta chain). This record comes from a study of OX40 agonist ivuxolimab in advanced cancers. Enrollment shut out patients with autoimmune disease history or systemic immunosuppression. Profiling relied on immunoSEQ multiplex PCR, and the TCRdb table lists in-frame clones only, not all of them. There are over 75,000 clones in the sample; roughly 91% occur only once, and around 0.33% lies in the top ten. The sequence came from an adult with an advanced solid tumor such as melanoma, head and neck, liver or kidney cancer. Specimen: CD4+ or CD8+ T cells sorted from blood, collected in a trial of the OX40 agonist ivuxolimab.

The DNA for the CDR3 is TGCGCCAGCAGCGGCACCCGGCCCTACGAGCAGTACTTC. It yields the protein CASSGTRPYEQYF. The gene calls are TRBV5-1 and TRBJ2-7, with no clear D. Per the germline V gene, CDR1 is SGHRS and CDR2 is YFSETQ. V dropped 4 bases and J dropped 2 bases, with 10 bases sitting between them. The CDR3 has 13 residues.